This TCR beta chain is from a study of PD-L1 blockade in urothelial cancer. Study details: Atezolizumab was started by patients in the mid-2010s at 1,200 mg intravenously every 3 weeks.

Time point meaning: peripheral blood 6 weeks after treatment start. Each PCR had synthetic TCR analog templates added to it as a spike-in. Assay used: immunoSEQ multiplex PCR; TCRdb lists only in-frame clones, some missing. The sample holds tens of thousands of clones; under 95% are singletons and the top ten take around 11%. The specimen comprised PBMCs, sampled around atezolizumab (anti-PD-L1) treatment. The clonotype was recovered from a woman aged 60 to 75 with urothelial cancer.

The CDR3 spells CASSLGAGTLNTEAFF. CDR3 coding DNA: TGTGCCAGCAGCTTAGGGGCCGGGACATTAAACACTGAAGCTTTCTTT. The chain is built from TRBV7-6 and TRBJ1-1; D possibly corresponds to TRBD1 (6 bases). The CDR3 spans 16 residues. V lost 1 base to trimming and J lost 2 bases, with 14 bases between them. Germline CDR1 is SGHVS and CDR2 is FNYEAQ.